Below, 25 T cell receptor beta chains from the same sample are listed, as sequenced in a study of blood T cells in healthy people across ages. Primers used in a second PCR of about 6 to 12 cycles were a sample-barcoded 5' primer and a J-beta primer mix. MiXCR, applied by TCRdb to the 5' RACE reads, yields one record per CDR3 protein. The profile shows hundreds of thousands of distinct CDR3 sequences, 20% to 25% of them singletons. The sequencing sample was made of blood. These receptors came from an older man in good health.

CDR3 DNA: TGTGCCATTACTAGCGGGAGAGGCTCAGATACGCAGTATTTT. Translating gives CAITSGRGSDTQYF. The chain couples TRBV10-3 to TRBJ2-3; 11 bases agree with TRBD2. Unmatched junction bases numbered 6, after V lost 9 bases and J lost 4 bases. CDR1 and CDR2 from the germline V gene are ENHRY and SYGVKD. The CDR3 contains 14 residues.

This clonotype has just a few counts. J is TRBJ1-2 and V is TRBV20-1; 7 nucleotides align to TRBD1. The J segment lost 2 bases and the V segment lost 6 bases, leaving 6 bases of the junction unmatched. The CDR3 runs 13 residues. CDR1 is DFQATT, CDR2 SNEGSKA, per germline (reference sequence). CDR3 in DNA: TGCAGTGCAGCACCGGGACAGAACTATGGCTACACCTTC. Encoded protein: CSAAPGQNYGYTF.

The chain links TRBV4-3 to TRBJ1-1; D possibly corresponds to TRBD1 (5 bases). The germline V gene encodes CDR1 LGHNA and CDR2 YSLEER. V shed 1 base and J shed 5 bases, with 11 bases lying between them. This CDR3 region has 14 residues. The CDR3 spells CASSQAEGVTEAFF. CDR3 in DNA: TGCGCCAGCAGCCAAGCCGAAGGGGTAACTGAAGCTTTCTTT.

V and J are TRBV2 and TRBJ2-7, with 7 nucleotides matching TRBD1. This CDR3 has 15 residues. Trimming took 7 bases from V and 0 from J; bases not matched to a gene: 9. Per the germline V gene, CDR1 is SNHLY and CDR2 is FYNNEI. CDR3 sequence: CASTDGQASSYEQYF. The CDR3 nucleotides are TGTGCCAGCACCGACGGACAGGCGAGCTCCTACGAGCAGTACTTC.

This clonotype was recorded a few times. This sequence joins TRBV20-1 and TRBJ1-1; the D gene is possibly TRBD1 (5 bases). Germline lookup yields CDR1 DFQATT and CDR2 SNEGSKA (reference sequence). This CDR3 is 14 amino acids long. The CDR3 here is CSLSPLSGHTEAFF. Here the CDR3 DNA reads TGCTCGCTAAGTCCTCTTTCGGGGCACACTGAAGCTTTCTTT.

The chain links TRBV4-3 to TRBJ1-1; no clear D. This CDR3 has 18 residues. CDR1 is LGHNA and CDR2 is YSLEER in the germline V gene. V dropped 4 bases and J dropped 4 bases, with 25 bases sitting between them. CDR3 sequence (DNA): TGCGCCAGCAGCCTATCCGAGGGTGGGTGGGAATATATCACTGAAGCTTTCTTT. Translating gives CASSLSEGGWEYITEAFF.

V usage is TRBV15 and J usage is TRBJ2-5, with D perhaps matching TRBD2 (6 bases). In germline, CDR1 is LNHNV, CDR2 YYDKDF (reference sequence). Deletions cut 0 bases from V and 6 bases from J, with 8 bases between. The CDR3 covers 13 residues. For the CDR3, the DNA is TGTGCCACCAGCAGAGATGCGGGGCAGACCCAGTACTTC. Protein product: CATSRDAGQTQYF.

This clonotype was observed a few times. The V gene is TRBV6-5, the J gene TRBJ2-5, with D perhaps TRBD2 (7 bases). The J call is doubtful: the DNA matches TRBJ2-7 better. The CDR3 extends over 13 amino acids. Germline-derived CDR1 and CDR2 are MNHEY and SVGAGI. CDR3 coding DNA: TGTGCCAGCATGGGGAGGGGGGTCTACGAGCAGTACTTC. Its protein is CASMGRGVYEQYF.

A few counts support this clonotype. The rearrangement joins TRBV5-1 to TRBJ2-7, with a weak D call TRBD2 (5 bases). From germline, CDR1 is SGHRS and CDR2 YFSETQ. V was clipped by 0 bases and J by 3 bases, with 19 bases between them. CDR3 length: 17 amino acids. CDR3 amino acids: CASSLGASRLNYYEQYF. Here the CDR3 DNA reads TGCGCCAGCAGCTTGGGGGCTAGCCGCCTTAATTACTACGAGCAGTACTTC.

The chain uses TRBV20-1 and TRBJ2-7, with 7 bases fitting TRBD1. CDR1 and CDR2 (germline): DFQATT, SNEGSKA (reference sequence). Germline trimming cut 6 bases from V and 2 bases from J; bases unmatched to any gene: 7. The length of the CDR3 is 13 residues. The CDR3 DNA is TGCAGTGCCACAGGGGTCCCTCCCTACGAGCAGTACTTC. This codes for CSATGVPPYEQYF.

This clonotype was counted only a few times. The chain uses TRBV20-1 and TRBJ2-1, with TRBD2 identical over 14 bases. Trimming took 5 bases from V and 6 from J; bases not matched to a gene: 3. Per germline, CDR1 DFQATT and CDR2 SNEGSKA (reference sequence). CDR3 size: 14 residues. Here the CDR3 reads CSAHGLAGGNEQFF. CDR3 DNA: TGCAGTGCTCATGGACTAGCGGGAGGCAATGAGCAGTTCTTC.

This clonotype was seen a few times. V and J are TRBV14 and TRBJ2-2; D uncertain. This CDR3 is built from 17 residues. Germline loops: CDR1 SGHDN, CDR2 FVKESK. V dropped 0 bases and J dropped 5 bases, with 16 bases sitting between them. The CDR3 loop reads CASSQEVVWPSTGELFF. CDR3 nucleotides: TGTGCCAGCAGCCAAGAGGTCGTCTGGCCATCGACCGGGGAGCTGTTTTTT. Full variable domain (remainder filled in from reference TRBV14 and TRBJ2-2): EAGVTQFPSHSVIEKGQTVTLRCDPISGHDNLYWYRRVMGKEIKFLLHFVKESKQDESGMPNNRFLAERTGGTYSTLKVQPAELEDSGVYFCASSQEVVWPSTGELFFGEGSRLTVL.

The chain combines TRBV7-8 with TRBJ2-5; 12 nucleotides align to TRBD2. Germline lookup yields CDR1 SGHVS and CDR2 FQNEAQ. The CDR3 is 22 residues long. V gave up 5 bases and J gave up 4 bases; unmatched junction bases: 26. CDR3 residues: CASSHAGLPNSRLAGALETQYF. The CDR3 bases are TGTGCCAGCAGCCACGCAGGGCTTCCGAACAGTAGACTAGCGGGAGCTCTAGAGACCCAGTACTTC.

CDR3 sequence reads: CAISESKSSTTNEKLFF. CDR3 DNA: TGTGCCATCAGTGAGTCTAAGTCAAGTACAACTAATGAAAAACTGTTTTTT. The chain links TRBV10-3 to TRBJ1-4, with D unresolved. The germline gives CDR1 ENHRY, CDR2 SYGVKD. The CDR3 is 17 amino acids. V gave up 0 bases and J gave up 0 bases, with 11 bases separating them.

DNA of the CDR3: TGTGCCAGCAGCTTAGCTTCGGTTTTTGAAGCTTTCTTT. Amino acid sequence: CASSLASVFEAFF. V and J are TRBV7-2 and TRBJ1-1, with D uncertain. CDR3 length: 13 amino acids. Trimming removed 0 bases at V and 7 bases at J, with 9 bases between. From germline, CDR1 is SGHTA and CDR2 FQGNSA. The whole variable domain, filled in from reference TRBV7-2 and TRBJ1-1, reads GAGVSQSPSNKVTEKGKDVELRCDPISGHTALYWYRQSLGQGLEFLIYFQGNSAPDKSGLPSDRFSAERTGGSVSTLTIQRTQQEDSAVYLCASSLASVFEAFFGQGTRLTVV.

This clonotype occurred many times. The chain recombines TRBV20-1 with TRBJ2-5; unclear D gene. Germline assignment: CDR1 DFQATT and CDR2 SNEGSKA (reference sequence). Trimming cost V 6 bases and J 1 base, with 12 bases left between them. The CDR3 totals 13 residues. The CDR3 sequence is CSARGLGQETQYF. The CDR3, as DNA: TGCAGTGCCCGCGGTTTGGGCCAAGAGACCCAGTACTTC.

DNA for the CDR3: TGCAGTGCTAGAGATAATCGCCAGTTACAAGAGACCCAGTACTTC. Its protein is CSARDNRQLQETQYF. The J gene is TRBJ2-5, the V gene TRBV20-1, with unresolved D. CDR3 length: 15 amino acids. Germline CDR1 is DFQATT and CDR2 is SNEGSKA (reference sequence). Trimming left V 0 bases short and J 2 bases short, with 13 bases between.

This clonotype was observed a few times. This chain links TRBV5-1 with TRBJ2-5; D not certain. The J call may not be correct, given that the DNA end is closer to TRBJ2-1. CDR1 is SGHRS, CDR2 YFSETQ, per germline. The CDR3 totals 15 residues. CDR3: CASSSTPDAPNEQFF. CDR3 in DNA: TGCGCCAGCAGCTCGACCCCGGACGCCCCTAATGAGCAGTTCTTC.

The J gene is TRBJ2-5, the V gene TRBV20-1; D possibly corresponds to TRBD2 (6 bases). The CDR3 extends over 16 amino acids. Trimming removed 0 bases at V and 14 bases at J, with 28 bases between. In germline, CDR1 is DFQATT, CDR2 SNEGSKA (reference sequence). In DNA form, the CDR3 reads TGCAGTGCTAGAGATCCCAGGCCCGGGAGCTCCTACGAGCACTACTTC. Translating gives CSARDPRPGSSYEHYF.

The rearrangement links TRBV4-1 to TRBJ1-4, with 7 nucleotides matching TRBD1. With 1 base clipped from V and 8 bases from J, the junction kept 7 bases outside the gene matches. The germline gives CDR1 MGHRA, CDR2 YSYEKL. CDR3 length: 15 residues. The CDR3 loop reads CASSQVEGAEEKLFF. The CDR3 DNA sequence: TGCGCCAGCAGCCAAGTCGAGGGGGCAGAGGAAAAACTGTTTTTT.

The chain carries TRBV7-3 and TRBJ2-1, with 8 bases fitting TRBD2. After removal of 5 bases from V and 15 bases from J, the junction contained 12 bases not matched to a gene. Germline V gives CDR1 SGHTA, CDR2 FQGTGA. The CDR3 is 13 amino acids. CDR3 sequence (DNA): TGTGCCAGCAGCGCGGGACTAGGATCCGTTTGGTTCTTC. Translated, it gives CASSAGLGSVWFF.

This rearrangement joins TRBV28 to TRBJ2-2; 7 bases are a match to TRBD1. V lost 10 bases and J lost 6; bases outside the gene matches: 11. The germline V gene has CDR1 MDHEN and CDR2 SYDVKM. The CDR3 loop spans 14 amino acids. Here the CDR3 DNA reads TGTGCCATCCGACAGGGACCTCCCGCCGGGGAGCTGTTTTTT. Protein: CAIRQGPPAGELFF.

V gene TRBV20-1 combines with J gene TRBJ2-3, with 13 positions matching TRBD2. Trimming removed 7 bases from V and 2 bases from J; junction bases left unmatched: 6. CDR3 size: 15 residues. Germline V gene data show CDR1 as DFQATT and CDR2 as SNEGSKA (reference sequence). The CDR3 protein is CSVEGLAGITDTQYF. CDR3 nucleotide sequence: TGCAGTGTCGAGGGACTAGCGGGAATCACAGATACGCAGTATTTT.

This clonotype was picked up many times. CDR3 nucleotides: TGTGCCAGCAGCCCTCTCGGGGATACGCAGTATTTT. Translated: CASSPLGDTQYF. This chain uses TRBV3-1 with TRBJ2-3; D is unresolved. Per the germline V gene, CDR1 is LGHDT and CDR2 is YNNKEL (reference sequence). The CDR3 is made up of 12 amino acids. Deletions cut 4 bases from V and 6 bases from J, with 8 bases between.

This sequence joins TRBV20-1 and TRBJ2-4, with D uncertain. Per the germline V gene, CDR1 is DFQATT and CDR2 is SNEGSKA (reference sequence). The CDR3 has 13 amino acids. Deletions cut 5 bases from V and 7 bases from J, with 15 bases between. CDR3 in amino acids: CSAGVPGENIQYF. For the CDR3, the DNA is TGCAGTGCTGGGGTCCCGGGCGAGAACATTCAGTACTTC.